A single sample gave rise to the 11 T cell receptor beta chains below, sequenced in a study of cytomegalovirus exposure and HLA in healthy donors. Assay: immunoSEQ multiplex PCR; the TCRdb copy retains only in-frame clones and omits some. The data hold under 150,000 clones, with around nine tenths observed a single time. Material: PBMCs. These receptors were taken from a young man in good health and CMV-seropositive.

The chain couples TRBV6-1 to TRBJ1-4; 7 bases map to TRBD1. Unmatched junction bases numbered 4, after V lost 5 bases and J lost 4 bases. Looked up from germline, CDR1 is MNHNS and CDR2 is SASEGT. This CDR3 is built from 14 residues. The CDR3 bases are TGTGCCAGCAGTAGACAGGGTAATAATGAAAAACTGTTTTTT. The encoded protein is CASSRQGNNEKLFF.

The chain is built from TRBV9 and TRBJ2-2; TRBD2 matches 11 bases. Germline CDR1 reads SGDLS; CDR2 reads YYNGEE. This CDR3 is 16 amino acids long. The ends lost 0 bases at V and 6 bases at J; junction bases unmatched: 4. CDR3 loop: CASSVGTSGSPGELFF. CDR3 in DNA: TGTGCCAGCAGCGTAGGAACTAGCGGGAGCCCCGGGGAGCTGTTTTTT.

This clone has a single count. This sequence joins TRBV10-3 and TRBJ2-6, with 7 nucleotides matching TRBD1. The CDR3 spans 15 residues. Germline V gene sequence: CDR1 ENHRY, CDR2 SYGVKD. V was pared by 10 bases and J by 1 base, with 7 bases of the junction left unmatched. The CDR3 nucleotides are TGTGCCAGCAGCGGACAGGTATCTGGGGCCAACGTCCTGACTTTC. Its protein is CASSGQVSGANVLTF.

The chain carries TRBV5-5 and TRBJ1-3; 9 bases are a match to TRBD1. After removal of 5 bases from V and 8 bases from J, the junction contained 5 bases not matched to a gene. This CDR3 is built from 13 residues. Germline CDR1 is SGHKS and CDR2 is YYEKEE (reference sequence). Here the CDR3 reads CASSQDRGDTIYF. Written as DNA, the CDR3 is TGTGCCAGCAGTCAGGACAGGGGAGACACCATATATTTT.

In this sample, this clone turned up a few times. The gene calls are TRBV19 and TRBJ2-7; no firm D call. V lost 6 bases and J lost 3, with 6 bases in between. Per germline, CDR1 LNHDA and CDR2 SQIVND (reference sequence). There are 11 residues in the CDR3. CDR3 nucleotide sequence: TGTGCCAGTAGCACTTACTACGAGCAGTACTTC. Encoded protein: CASSTYYEQYF.

The chain is built from TRBV6-5 and TRBJ1-5; D may be TRBD1 (5 bases). The CDR3 totals 14 residues. V dropped 6 bases and J dropped 7 bases, with 16 bases sitting between them. The germline V gene has CDR1 MNHEY and CDR2 SVGAGI. This chain's CDR3 is CASSPYPRGQPQHF. The CDR3 coding sequence is TGTGCCAGCAGCCCCTACCCCCGGGGGCAGCCCCAGCATTTT.

The chain joins TRBV25-1 to TRBJ2-7; TRBD1 is a possible D gene (6 bases). The CDR3 loop spans 13 amino acids. CDR1 is MGHDK and CDR2 is SYGVNS in the germline V gene. V dropped 5 bases and J dropped 2 bases, with 10 bases sitting between them. As DNA, the CDR3 is TGTGCCAGCAGTAAGTCAGGGGCCTACGAGCAGTACTTC. Amino acid sequence: CASSKSGAYEQYF.

The J gene is TRBJ1-1, the V gene TRBV7-6; D not resolved. The CDR3 is made up of 16 amino acids. V lost 2 bases and J lost 0, with 13 bases in between. Germline V gene lookup returns CDR1 SGHVS and CDR2 FNYEAQ. The CDR3 DNA is TGTGCCAGCAGCTTAATCGGCAGCGGTATGAACACTGAAGCTTTCTTT. This sequence encodes CASSLIGSGMNTEAFF.

The gene calls are TRBV30 and TRBJ2-3; maybe TRBD1 (5 bases). The CDR3 has 14 amino acids. The ends were cut back, 4 bases at V and 2 bases at J, with 13 bases in the middle. Germline CDR1 and CDR2: GTSNPN and SVGIG (reference sequence). The CDR3 is CAWKRGFLTDTQYF. The DNA for the CDR3 is TGTGCCTGGAAAAGGGGCTTTCTCACAGATACGCAGTATTTT.

The rearrangement uses TRBV4-1 and TRBJ2-5; a possible D gene is TRBD1 (6 bases). The CDR3 is 14 amino acids. The V and J ends lost 3 bases and 7 bases respectively, with 15 bases between them. Germline CDR1 is MGHRA and CDR2 is YSYEKL. In DNA form, the CDR3 reads TGCGCCAGCAGCCACCCCCCGGCAGGGGTGACCCAGTACTTC. It is translated as CASSHPPAGVTQYF.

The chain has TRBV11-3 and TRBJ2-5, with D perhaps TRBD2 (5 bases). The length of the CDR3 is 13 residues. V was trimmed by 3 bases and J by 5 bases, leaving 10 bases between them. Germline V gene sequence: CDR1 SGHNT, CDR2 YENEEA. The CDR3 region has the DNA TGTGCCAGCAGCTTTTCTAGCATGGAGACCCAGTACTTC. Translated: CASSFSSMETQYF.